This TCR beta chain was documented in a study of cytomegalovirus exposure and HLA in healthy donors. The overall study: Of all 400 or so donors who were genotyped, roughly 81% belonged to the Caucasian-associated ancestry cluster. Broader study findings: When a later analysis compared HLA-associated TCR beta chains with equally common others, the HLA-associated chains turned out to be more clonally expanded and to have lower generation probabilities. Later genetic work tied a missense DCLRE1C variant to beta-chain V and J trimming.

There are 15 residues in the CDR3. The germline gives CDR1 MDHEN, CDR2 SYDVKM. V gave up 1 base and J gave up 1 base, with 9 bases separating them. It was with 60 Vbeta and 13 Jbeta primers that the PCR ran. Using immunoSEQ multiplex PCR, the repertoire was profiled, and TCRdb retains in-frame clones only, with some absent. The sample consists of under 300,000 clones, 72% of them appearing once. Comments on this clone: The target antigen is unknown.

The rearrangement links TRBV28 to TRBJ2-3; D may be TRBD1 (5 bases). This receptor was identified in a female donor in good health and CMV-seronegative. The sequenced material came from PBMCs. The CDR3 region has the DNA TGTGCCAGCAGTTTATCAGGGTCGGGCACAGATACGCAGTATTTT. Its protein is CASSLSGSGTDTQYF.